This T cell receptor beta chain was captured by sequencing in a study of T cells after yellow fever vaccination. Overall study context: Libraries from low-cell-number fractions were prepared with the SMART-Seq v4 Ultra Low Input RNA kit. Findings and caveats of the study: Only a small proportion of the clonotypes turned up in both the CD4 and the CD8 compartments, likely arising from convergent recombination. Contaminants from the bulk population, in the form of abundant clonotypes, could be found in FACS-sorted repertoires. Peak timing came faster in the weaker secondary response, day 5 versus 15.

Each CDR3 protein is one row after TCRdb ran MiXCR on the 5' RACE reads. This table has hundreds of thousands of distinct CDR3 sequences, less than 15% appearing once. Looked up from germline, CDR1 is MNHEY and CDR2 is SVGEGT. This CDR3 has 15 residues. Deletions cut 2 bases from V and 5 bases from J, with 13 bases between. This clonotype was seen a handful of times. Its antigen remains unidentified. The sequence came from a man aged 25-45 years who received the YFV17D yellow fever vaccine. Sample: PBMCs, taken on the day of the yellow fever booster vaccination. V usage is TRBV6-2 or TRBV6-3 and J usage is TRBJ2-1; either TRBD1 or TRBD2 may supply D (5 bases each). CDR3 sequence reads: CASSYGARENNEQFF. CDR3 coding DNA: TGTGCCAGCAGTTACGGGGCCCGGGAAAACAATGAGCAGTTCTTC.